The 15 T cell receptor beta chains presented below share a single source sample, sequenced in a study of blood T cell dynamics during melanoma immunotherapy. Assay used: immunoSEQ multiplex PCR; TCRdb lists only in-frame clones, some missing. The sample has 20,000 to 30,000 clones; roughly nine tenths are singletons. The time point was: pre-treatment baseline. The sample consisted of blood, taken from a patient treated with checkpoint blockade. All receptors derive from a human donor with melanoma.

This sequence joins TRBV5-1 and TRBJ2-2; D is uncertain. The CDR3 has 14 residues. Trimming left V 4 bases short and J 1 base short, with 8 bases between. Germline V gene sequence: CDR1 SGHRS, CDR2 YFSETQ. The CDR3 here is CASSPTKNTGELFF. CDR3 nucleotide sequence: TGCGCCAGCAGCCCCACCAAGAACACCGGGGAGCTGTTTTTT.

The chain's CDR3 is CASSPEGGGTGELFF. In DNA form, the CDR3 reads TGTGCCAGCAGCCCCGAGGGCGGGGGAACCGGGGAGCTGTTTTTT. V is TRBV6-5 and J is TRBJ2-2, with TRBD2 matching 7 bases. Germline CDR1 MNHEY, CDR2 SVGAGI. The V segment lost 6 bases and the J segment 5 bases; nucleotides outside the gene matches: 9. This CDR3 spans 15 amino acids.

The chain links TRBV9 to TRBJ2-2; D is unresolved. Trimming stripped 0 bases from V and 3 bases from J, with 12 bases between. The V gene's germline CDR1 is SGDLS and CDR2 YYNGEE. The length of the CDR3 is 16 residues. The CDR3 protein is CASSVGNRADTGELFF. The CDR3 DNA is TGTGCCAGCAGCGTAGGAAATCGGGCGGACACCGGGGAGCTGTTTTTT. Full variable domain (missing parts from reference TRBV9 and TRBJ2-2): DSGVTQTPKHLITATGQRVTLRCSPRSGDLSVYWYQQSLDQGLQFLIQYYNGEERAKGNILERFSAQQFPDLHSELNLSSLELGDSALYFCASSVGNRADTGELFFGEGSRLTVL.

V gene TRBV15 combines with J gene TRBJ2-1, with 9 bases fitting TRBD1. CDR1 LNHNV and CDR2 YYDKDF come from the germline V gene (reference sequence). V dropped 1 base and J dropped 8; count of bases not matched to a gene: 9. The CDR3 contains 16 residues. The CDR3 DNA sequence: TGTGCCACCAGCAGAGCCCCCGGGACAGGGAATGATGAGCAGTTCTTC. Amino acid sequence: CATSRAPGTGNDEQFF.

The chain is built from TRBV19 and TRBJ1-5, with 7 bases aligning to TRBD1. The CDR3 spans 18 residues. From germline, CDR1 is LNHDA and CDR2 SQIVND (reference sequence). V gave up 9 bases and J gave up 7 bases; unmatched junction bases: 24. For the CDR3, the DNA is TGTGCCAGCTCCCGAAATCCAGGGGGGGCGTCGGGGGAGCAGCCCCAGCATTTT. It yields the protein CASSRNPGGASGEQPQHF.

This chain uses TRBV25-1 with TRBJ2-5, with 12 nucleotides matching TRBD2. The J call may be faulty, since TRBJ2-7 better matches the DNA end. The CDR3 is 16 residues long. Germline CDR1 reads MGHDK; CDR2 reads SYGVNS. CDR3 region: CASSELRTSGTYEQYF. CDR3 nucleotides: TGTGCCAGCAGTGAATTAAGGACTAGCGGGACCTACGAGCAGTACTTC.

The chain couples TRBV15 to TRBJ1-4, with TRBD1 matching 8 bases. The CDR3 has 17 amino acids. CDR1 is LNHNV, CDR2 YYDKDF, per germline (reference sequence). V lost 0 bases and J lost 4; bases outside the gene matches: 7. The CDR3 region has the DNA TGTGCCACCAGCAGAGATTCTTGGACAGGGTTTAATGAAAAACTGTTTTTT. Translated: CATSRDSWTGFNEKLFF.

The chain uses TRBV6-1 and TRBJ1-3; a weak D match, TRBD1 (6 bases). V was pared by 7 bases and J by 8 bases, with 18 bases between. CDR1 and CDR2 from the germline V gene are MNHNS and SASEGT. This CDR3 contains 14 residues. The CDR3 DNA reads as TGTGCCAGCACCGTATCCGGGGGCTGGGACACCATATATTTT. It is translated as CASTVSGGWDTIYF.

V gene TRBV18 combines with J gene TRBJ2-2; D not certain. This CDR3 is 14 amino acids long. The V end was cut by 2 bases, the J end by 3 bases, with 7 bases between. CDR1 KGHSH and CDR2 LQKENI come from the germline V gene. Written as DNA, the CDR3 is TGTGCCAGCTCACCAATAACCCACACCGGGGAGCTGTTTTTT. Its translation: CASSPITHTGELFF.

The chain employs TRBV28 and TRBJ1-4; 8 bases align to TRBD1. The J segment lost 8 bases and the V segment lost 7 bases, leaving 18 bases of the junction unmatched. Per germline, CDR1 MDHEN and CDR2 SYDVKM. CDR3 size: 17 residues. CDR3 bases: TGTGCCAGCACCCTCGGGCAGGGGGCTCCTCAGGGGGAAAAACTGTTTTTT. Encoded protein: CASTLGQGAPQGEKLFF.

This clone was counted only a few times. The V and J genes are TRBV2 and TRBJ1-2, with TRBD1 identical over 8 bases. V lost 7 bases, J lost 8 bases, and 15 bases stayed unmatched. There are 15 residues in the CDR3. The germline V gene has CDR1 SNHLY and CDR2 FYNNEI. The CDR3: CASIYLDRGTSGYTF. For the CDR3, the DNA is TGTGCCAGCATATACCTTGACAGGGGAACGAGCGGCTACACCTTC.

J is TRBJ2-1 and V is TRBV18, with TRBD2 identical over 12 bases. The V and J ends lost 0 bases and 4 bases, in that order; junction bases with no gene match: 10. This CDR3 has 19 residues. Germline V CDR1 and CDR2: KGHSH, LQKENI. The DNA for the CDR3 is TGTGCCAGCTCACCACCGTCGTTGCTAGCGGGAGGGGGATACAATGAGCAGTTCTTC. Amino acid sequence: CASSPPSLLAGGGYNEQFF. The full variable domain, rest sourced from reference TRBV18 and TRBJ2-1, is NAGVMQNPRHLVRRRGQEARLRCSPMKGHSHVYWYRQLPEEGLKFMVYLQKENIIDESGMPKERFSAEFPKEGPSILRIQQVVRGDSAAYFCASSPPSLLAGGGYNEQFFGPGTRLTVL.

The chain uses TRBV19 and TRBJ2-7; TRBD1 is a possible D gene (5 bases). V lost 3 bases to trimming and J lost 5 bases, with 11 bases between them. The length of the CDR3 is 13 residues. CDR1 is LNHDA and CDR2 is SQIVND in the germline V gene (reference sequence). CDR3 DNA: TGTGCCAGTAGTATGTCCAGGGCCCACGAGCAGTACTTC. It yields the protein CASSMSRAHEQYF. Full variable domain (rest looked up from reference TRBV19 and TRBJ2-7): DGGITQSPKYLFRKEGQNVTLSCEQNLNHDAMYWYRQDPGQGLRLIYYSQIVNDFQKGDIAEGYSVSREKKESFPLTVTSAQKNPTAFYLCASSMSRAHEQYFGPGTRLTVT.

The genes are TRBV5-6 and TRBJ1-5; D gene uncertain. Germline V gene sequence: CDR1 SGHDT, CDR2 YYEEEE. The CDR3 is made up of 14 amino acids. The germline V and J ends were trimmed by 0 bases and 7 bases, with 11 bases remaining between them. The CDR3 nucleotides read TGTGCCAGCAGCTTGGGGCGGGTAGGACAGCCCCAGCATTTT. Its translation is CASSLGRVGQPQHF.

The CDR3 is CASSPAGGVNTGELFF. For the CDR3, the DNA is TGTGCCAGCAGCCCAGCCGGCGGTGTTAACACCGGGGAGCTGTTTTTT. The chain is built from TRBV7-7 and TRBJ2-2; D not certain. Germline V gives CDR1 SSHAT, CDR2 FNYEAQ (reference sequence). Trimming stripped 5 bases from V and 2 bases from J, with 15 bases between. There are 16 residues in the CDR3.